These 32 T cell receptor beta chains share one sample of origin, sequenced in a study of blood T cell repertoires in COVID-19 (dated by TCRdb to 2020 to 2021). Libraries came from the immunoSEQ multiplex PCR assay. Imported from immuneACCESS, the table was reduced by TCRdb to in-frame sequences with V and J called. These copies leave out some clones; in studies compared against another copy, an unresolved V gene accounts for under half, and the cause of the remainder is not known. In all, the sample holds some 400,000 clones, and roughly 90% of those were seen once. Less than 2% of the sample rests with the top ten. Sample: PBMCs or T cells enriched from blood (not recorded which). The receptors were gathered from a woman in her twenties or thirties who had recovered from COVID-19.

This clone occurred once. The chain combines TRBV6-1 with TRBJ2-1; D uncertain. Trimming stripped 1 base from V and 7 bases from J, with 8 bases between. The CDR3 extends over 13 amino acids. Germline V CDR1 and CDR2: MNHNS, SASEGT. Here the CDR3 reads CASSEVRPNEQFF. In DNA, the CDR3 is TGTGCCAGCAGTGAAGTCAGGCCTAATGAGCAGTTCTTC.

V is TRBV14 and J is TRBJ2-3, with 9 bases aligning to TRBD1. Unmatched junction bases numbered 10, after V lost 5 bases and J lost 7 bases. This CDR3 region has 15 residues. Per the germline V gene, CDR1 is SGHDN and CDR2 is FVKESK. The CDR3, as DNA: TGTGCCAGCAGCAAAACAGGGGGCGCATCACATACGCAGTATTTT. Translation gives CASSKTGGASHTQYF.

This chain connects TRBV4-3 to TRBJ1-2; a weak D match, TRBD1 (6 bases). Trimming shortened V by 3 bases and J by 4 bases, and 9 bases separated the two germline ends. The CDR3 spans 13 residues. Per the germline V gene, CDR1 is LGHNA and CDR2 is YSLEER. The CDR3 DNA reads as TGCGCCAGCAGCCAGGGGGCGAGCTATGGCTACACCTTC. This translates into CASSQGASYGYTF.

The chain carries TRBV9 and TRBJ1-6, with 8 bases lining up with TRBD1. V was pared by 0 bases and J by 7 bases, with 6 bases of the junction left unmatched. The V gene's germline CDR1 is SGDLS and CDR2 YYNGEE. The CDR3 contains 16 residues. CDR3 sequence: CASSVGGQGKNSPLHF. The CDR3 nucleotides read TGTGCCAGCAGCGTAGGCGGACAGGGAAAAAATTCACCCCTCCACTTT.

The CDR3 region is CASSLEGVKTQYF. The CDR3 region has the DNA TGTGCCAGCAGCTTGGAGGGGGTGAAGACCCAGTACTTC. The gene calls are TRBV5-4 and TRBJ2-5; TRBD1 is a possible D gene (6 bases). The CDR3 spans 13 residues. Germline values: CDR1 SGHNT, CDR2 YYREEE (reference sequence). The V end was cut by 0 bases, the J end by 6 bases, with 9 bases between.

This clone was counted between two and nine times. The chain carries TRBV29-1 and TRBJ1-1; possibly TRBD1 for D (5 bases). Germline CDR1 is SQVTM and CDR2 is ANQGSEA. This CDR3 is built from 13 residues. The germline V and J ends were trimmed by 2 bases and 0 bases, with 7 bases remaining between them. The CDR3 nucleotides read TGCAGCGTTGAAAGACAGATGAACACTGAAGCTTTCTTT. It specifies CSVERQMNTEAFF.

The CDR3 protein is CASSQNGNTEAFF. CDR3 in DNA: TGTGCCAGCAGCCAAAACGGGAACACTGAAGCTTTCTTT. The rearrangement joins TRBV3-1 (or the pseudogene TRBV3-2) to TRBJ1-1; D gene unclear. V lost 2 bases and J lost 1, with 5 bases in between. CDR3 length: 13 residues. The germline gives CDR1 LGHDT, CDR2 YNNKEL (reference sequence).

This chain uses TRBV7-9 with TRBJ1-4; no definite D call. Between the trimmed V and J ends, which lost 5 bases and 5 bases, there was a span of 12 bases. The CDR3 is 14 residues long. CDR1 and CDR2 from the germline V gene are SEHNR and FQNEAQ (reference sequence). The CDR3 DNA follows: TGTGCCAGCAGCCGGGCGGGGAGAAATGAAAAACTGTTTTTT. Residues: CASSRAGRNEKLFF.

The chain has TRBV27 and TRBJ2-1, with TRBD2 matching over 8 bases. V lost 2 bases and J lost 8; bases outside the gene matches: 5. Per the germline V gene, CDR1 is MNHEY and CDR2 is SMNVEV (reference sequence). This CDR3 is 14 amino acids long. CDR3 DNA: TGTGCCAGCAGTTTAACGGGAGGGCCCCATGAGCAGTTCTTC. Protein product: CASSLTGGPHEQFF.

The chain joins TRBV5-1 to TRBJ2-1; a possible D gene is TRBD2 (5 bases). Germline CDR1 and CDR2: SGHRS and YFSETQ. This CDR3 is 14 amino acids long. The V end lost 0 bases, the J end lost 6 bases, and 10 bases lay between the germline ends. The CDR3 sequence: CASSLDPGINEQFF. DNA of the CDR3: TGCGCCAGCAGCTTGGATCCGGGGATCAATGAGCAGTTCTTC.

The gene calls are TRBV28 and TRBJ2-1; D ambiguous. Trimming took 1 base from V and 0 from J, leaving 10 bases between them. The CDR3 has 16 residues. The germline CDR1 and CDR2 sequences are MDHEN and SYDVKM. This CDR3 is CASSLSARSSYNEQFF. The CDR3 nucleotides are TGTGCCAGCAGTTTATCAGCGCGAAGCTCCTACAATGAGCAGTTCTTC. Full variable domain (missing parts from reference TRBV28 and TRBJ2-1): DVKVTQSSRYLVKRTGEKVFLECVQDMDHENMFWYRQDPGLGLRLIYFSYDVKMKEKGDIPEGYSVSREKKERFSLILESASTNQTSMYLCASSLSARSSYNEQFFGPGTRLTVL.

The rearrangement links TRBV12-5 to TRBJ2-2; D possibly corresponds to TRBD2 (5 bases). Germline V lookup: CDR1 LGHNT, CDR2 FRNRAP. The germline V and J ends were trimmed by 3 bases and 5 bases, with 10 bases remaining between them. The CDR3 is 14 residues long. CDR3 region: CASGFQSGTGELFF. The CDR3 region has the DNA TGTGCTAGTGGTTTCCAAAGCGGAACCGGGGAGCTGTTTTTT.

This sequence joins TRBV28 and TRBJ2-3; no firm D call. Germline V gene data show CDR1 as MDHEN and CDR2 as SYDVKM. V was clipped by 5 bases and J by 3 bases, with 24 bases between them. The CDR3 runs to 18 residues. For the CDR3, the DNA is TGTGCCAGCAGTCCCGGTGGGCGTGCCGTACAATCTACAGATACGCAGTATTTT. Amino acids: CASSPGGRAVQSTDTQYF.

This rearrangement joins TRBV10-3 to TRBJ1-2, with TRBD1 identical over 7 bases. From germline, CDR1 is ENHRY and CDR2 SYGVKD. The V gene end was trimmed by 10 bases and the J gene end by 2 bases; junction bases not matched to a gene: 4. The CDR3 is 12 amino acids. In DNA, the CDR3 is TGTGCCACCGGGGGACAGAACTATGGCTACACCTTC. Residues: CATGGQNYGYTF.

The chain is built from TRBV5-6 and TRBJ1-1; D remains ambiguous. Trimming removed 0 bases from V and 10 bases from J, with 10 bases in between. The CDR3 sequence is 12 residues long. Germline assignment: CDR1 SGHDT and CDR2 YYEEEE. CDR3 in DNA: TGTGCCAGCAGCTTGGCACGGGAGGGAGCTTTCTTT. Translating it yields CASSLAREGAFF.

A note on this clone: Mismatch with germline at one junction end may stem from a read error. The chain uses TRBV3-1 (or the pseudogene TRBV3-2) and TRBJ1-3; perhaps TRBD1 as D (6 bases). The CDR3 contains 15 residues. The germline V gene encodes CDR1 LGHDT and CDR2 YNNKEL (reference sequence). The CDR3 region is CASTQGQYSGNTIYF. CDR3 nucleotide sequence: TGTGCCAGCACCCAAGGACAGTACTCTGGAAACACCATATATTTT.

Notes on this clone: Other DNA sequences in the same sample also yield this CDR3. V gene TRBV6-5 combines with J gene TRBJ2-3; D is unclear. The CDR3 totals 13 residues. V lost 8 bases and J 0 bases, leaving 9 bases between the germline ends. From germline, CDR1 is MNHEY and CDR2 SVGAGI. As DNA, the CDR3 is TGTGCCAGCCGTAGAGGAAGCACAGATACGCAGTATTTT. The encoded protein is CASRRGSTDTQYF.

J is TRBJ2-1 and V is TRBV29-1; 9 bases agree with TRBD1. J was trimmed by 8 bases and V by 4 bases; bases with no gene match: 9. The CDR3 has 14 residues. Germline CDR1 and CDR2: SQVTM and ANQGSEA. CDR3 DNA: TGCAGCGTTGGGGAGACAGGGGGGTTCGATGAGCAGTTCTTC. Translated: CSVGETGGFDEQFF.

This clone has just a few counts. This chain connects TRBV5-1 to TRBJ1-4, with D unresolved. The CDR3 runs 14 residues. The germline gives CDR1 SGHRS, CDR2 YFSETQ. Trimming pared 5 bases from V and 8 bases from J, leaving 16 bases between. The DNA of the CDR3 is TGCGCCAGCAGTAAGGACTGGTCCGAGGAAAAACTGTTTTTT. Its translation: CASSKDWSEEKLFF.

The rearrangement joins TRBV2 to TRBJ1-1; D unresolved. CDR3 size: 13 residues. Germline CDR1 and CDR2: SNHLY and FYNNEI. Trimming took off 3 bases at V and 6 bases at J, with 11 bases between the two ends. CDR3 protein: CASSDRGRAEAFF. In DNA form, the CDR3 reads TGTGCCAGCAGTGATCGGGGTAGGGCTGAAGCTTTCTTT. The complete variable domain, with remaining parts taken from reference TRBV2 and TRBJ1-1, reads EPEVTQTPSHQVTQMGQEVILRCVPISNHLYFYWYRQILGQKVEFLVSFYNNEISEKSEIFDDQFSVERPDGSNFTLKIRSTKLEDSAMYFCASSDRGRAEAFFGQGTRLTVV.

The DNA of the CDR3 is TGTGCCAGCAGCTTCGGGACAGGGTATAGCAATCAGCCCCAGCATTTT. It codes for CASSFGTGYSNQPQHF. The chain combines TRBV7-2 with TRBJ1-5; 9 bases match TRBD1. The trim removed 3 bases at V and 0 bases at J, leaving 3 bases unmatched. CDR1 is SGHTA and CDR2 is FQGNSA in the germline V gene. There are 16 residues in the CDR3.

In this sample, this clone turned up a few times. The chain has TRBV28 and TRBJ1-1, with D possibly matching TRBD1 (6 bases). This CDR3 spans 12 amino acids. The ends were cut back, 5 bases at V and 10 bases at J, with 14 bases in the middle. The germline V gene encodes CDR1 MDHEN and CDR2 SYDVKM. Written as DNA, the CDR3 is TGTGCCAGCAGTCCCGGGGGGGCGGGAGCTTTCTTT. Encoded protein: CASSPGGAGAFF.

This chain links TRBV10-1 with TRBJ1-5, with TRBD1 matching over 8 bases. After removal of 4 bases from V and 2 bases from J, the junction contained 4 bases not matched to a gene. Germline CDR1 is WNHNN and CDR2 is SYGVQD (reference sequence). CDR3 size: 15 residues. The CDR3 protein is CASSAGGAGNQPQHF. DNA for the CDR3: TGCGCCAGCAGTGCAGGGGGCGCGGGCAATCAGCCCCAGCATTTT.

A single count supports this clone. The V gene is TRBV29-1, the J gene TRBJ1-1; no reliable D call. This CDR3 has 12 amino acids. Germline values: CDR1 SQVTM, CDR2 ANQGSEA. V was trimmed by 7 bases and J by 0 bases, leaving 9 bases between them. CDR3 in amino acids: CSARTLNTEAFF. For the CDR3, the DNA is TGCAGCGCCAGAACACTGAACACTGAAGCTTTCTTT. Full variable domain (missing parts from reference TRBV29-1 and TRBJ1-1): SAVISQKPSRDICQRGTSLTIQCQVDSQVTMMFWYRQQPGQSLTLIATANQGSEATYESGFVIDKFPISRPNLTFSTLTVSNMSPEDSSIYLCSARTLNTEAFFGQGTRLTVV.

The DNA of the CDR3 is TGTGCCTGGAGTATTGGACAGGCTATTAAAAATTCACCCCTCCACTTT. This codes for CAWSIGQAIKNSPLHF. This chain connects TRBV30 to TRBJ1-6, with 7 bases that match TRBD1. J gave up 7 bases and V 2 bases, and 11 bases lay outside the gene matches. This CDR3 spans 16 amino acids. The V gene's germline CDR1 is GTSNPN and CDR2 SVGIG (reference sequence).

As DNA, the CDR3 is TGTGCCAGCTCACCATTGGGGACTAGCGGGAGAGGAGGGGCCTACGAGCAGTACTTC. Translating it yields CASSPLGTSGRGGAYEQYF. V and J are TRBV18 and TRBJ2-7; TRBD2 agrees at 14 bases. V trimming: 2 bases; J trimming: 2 bases; junction bases outside the gene matches: 11. Germline V gene data show CDR1 as KGHSH and CDR2 as LQKENI. The CDR3 has 19 residues. The full variable domain, with the rest looked up from reference TRBV18 and TRBJ2-7, is NAGVMQNPRHLVRRRGQEARLRCSPMKGHSHVYWYRQLPEEGLKFMVYLQKENIIDESGMPKERFSAEFPKEGPSILRIQQVVRGDSAAYFCASSPLGTSGRGGAYEQYFGPGTRLTVT.

The V call is TRBV5-1, the J call TRBJ2-5, with 14 bases lining up with TRBD2. This CDR3 is built from 16 residues. J was trimmed by 4 bases and V by 3 bases; bases with no gene match: 5. The germline V gene encodes CDR1 SGHRS and CDR2 YFSETQ. CDR3 protein: CASSSGLAGVAETQYF. In DNA form, the CDR3 reads TGCGCCAGCAGCTCGGGACTAGCGGGAGTGGCAGAGACCCAGTACTTC.

The V gene is TRBV24-1, the J gene TRBJ2-7; 12 nucleotides align to TRBD2. The CDR3 spans 17 residues. The junction had 7 bases not matched to a gene; V was cut back by 5 bases and J by 0 bases. In germline, CDR1 is KGHDR, CDR2 SFDVKD. CDR3 DNA sequence: TGTGCCACCAGTGCCCGAACTAGCGGGGGGAGCTCCTACGAGCAGTACTTC. Its protein product is CATSARTSGGSSYEQYF.

The CDR3 nucleotides read TGTGCCAGTAGCCGGGACAGGGGAGGGCAGCCCCAGCATTTT. Translation gives CASSRDRGGQPQHF. The rearrangement links TRBV6-5 to TRBJ1-5; 10 nucleotides line up with TRBD1. The CDR3 length is 14 residues. Losses at the gene ends were 9 bases for V and 7 bases for J; bases not matched to a gene: 9. The germline CDR1 and CDR2 sequences are MNHEY and SVGAGI.

The chain carries TRBV5-1 and TRBJ1-1; D is uncertain. Trimming cost V 4 bases and J 3 bases, with 16 bases left between them. Per the germline V gene, CDR1 is SGHRS and CDR2 is YFSETQ. The CDR3 extends over 15 amino acids. CDR3 sequence reads: CASSAGGRVHTEAFF. CDR3 sequence (DNA): TGCGCCAGCAGCGCTGGAGGCAGAGTGCACACTGAAGCTTTCTTT.

With regard to this clone: Other DNA sequences in this sample translate to the same CDR3. The chain combines TRBV5-1 with TRBJ2-2; 8 bases agree with TRBD1. The CDR3 length is 15 residues. Germline V lookup: CDR1 SGHRS, CDR2 YFSETQ. After removal of 0 bases from V and 3 bases from J, the junction contained 1 base not matched to a gene. The DNA for the CDR3 is TGCGCCAGCAGCTTGGACAGGGGGGACACCGGGGAGCTGTTTTTT. It codes for CASSLDRGDTGELFF.

The J gene is TRBJ2-5, the V gene TRBV29-1; D is possibly TRBD2 (5 bases). The CDR3 totals 15 residues. Looked up from germline, CDR1 is SQVTM and CDR2 is ANQGSEA. V lost 0 bases and J lost 4, with 15 bases in between. The CDR3 loop is CSVEDWAPSGETQYF. CDR3 sequence (DNA): TGCAGCGTTGAAGATTGGGCGCCGAGCGGAGAGACCCAGTACTTC.